This entry features one TCR beta chain sequence. Germline CDR1 is LNHDA and CDR2 is SQIVND (reference sequence). The CDR3 consists of 16 residues. V lost 6 bases and J 8 bases, leaving 22 bases between the germline ends. This record belongs to a study of T cells after somatic rescue of genetic block. Generated by immunoSEQ multiplex PCR, the TCRdb table keeps only in-frame clones and is missing some. The sample has 60,000 to 75,000 clones, roughly 94% seen once; the top ten hold about 3%. The specimen was peripheral blood mononuclear cells (PBMCs). The V and J genes are TRBV19 and TRBJ1-4, with D hard to call. The clonotype was recovered from a man aged 40-50 years. CDR3 DNA sequence: TGTGCCAGTAGCATAAATAGAAGGGATCTCGGCGAAAAACTGTTTTTT. The encoded protein is CASSINRRDLGEKLFF.